This T cell receptor (beta chain) was sequenced for a study of T cell repertoires in cytomegalovirus infection. As for the study in general: Through public TCR beta signatures, both CMV infection and matching HLA type were indicated.

This clonotype was observed a handful of times. As yet, its antigen is unknown. TCRdb itself ran the reads through MiXCR, one entry per CDR3 protein. The sample consists of hundreds of thousands of distinct CDR3 sequences, 24% of them appearing once. Study-level points and caveats: The study found HLA-C-restricted CMV-specific TCR beta clonotypes dominating the ex vivo response. Carriers of CMV and the relevant HLA type were discriminated by public TCR beta frequency.

The clonotype was recovered from a human donor in good health (CMV status not recorded). Some clones in this sample may be carry-over from other donors' samples. Sequenced sample: CD8+ T cells from PBMCs.

As DNA, the CDR3 is TGTGCCAGCAGCTTAAGCAGGGGAGGGTCTGAAGCTTTCTTT. Protein product: CASSLSRGGSEAFF. The chain links TRBV11-2 to TRBJ1-1; possible D gene TRBD1, 6 bases. Germline assignment: CDR1 SGHAT and CDR2 FQNNGV. The CDR3 contains 14 residues. V was pared by 2 bases and J by 6 bases, with 13 bases between.